Listed here are 26 T cell receptor beta chains from one sample, sequenced in a study of patients and donors after allogeneic stem cell transplantation. TCRdb re-called the RT-PCR reads through MiXCR, storing one row per CDR3 protein. The data hold some 960,000 distinct CDR3 sequences, with about a sixth observed a single time. The specimen sequenced was blood, either unsorted or a sorted T cell fraction (not recorded which). These receptors all come from a human donor who was either an allogeneic HSCT recipient or a stem cell or donor lymphocyte infusion donor (not recorded which). It is not recorded whose cells these are; they may come from a transplant donor.

The genes are TRBV6-2 or TRBV6-3 and TRBJ2-1; D possibly corresponds to TRBD2 (7 bases). The CDR3 length is 17 residues. The V gene's germline CDR1 is MNHEY and CDR2 SVGEGT. V dropped 0 bases and J dropped 4 bases, with 16 bases sitting between them. The CDR3 DNA sequence: TGTGCCAGCAGTTACTCGATGGAGAGGGGGGGTTACAATGAGCAGTTCTTC. Its protein product is CASSYSMERGGYNEQFF.

This clonotype showed up just a few times. The gene calls are TRBV4-2 and TRBJ2-3; 8 nucleotides line up with TRBD2. CDR3 length equals 16 residues. The J segment lost 0 bases and the V segment lost 2 bases, leaving 4 bases of the junction unmatched. Per germline, CDR1 LGHNA and CDR2 YNFKEQ. This CDR3 reads CASSQLLAESTDTQYF. In DNA, the CDR3 is TGTGCCAGCAGCCAACTACTAGCGGAGAGCACAGATACGCAGTATTTT.

In this sample, this clonotype turned up many times. This chain connects TRBV15 to TRBJ1-2; 7 nucleotides agree with TRBD1. V gave up 4 bases and J gave up 3 bases; unmatched junction bases: 5. The V gene's germline CDR1 is LNHNV and CDR2 YYDKDF (reference sequence). The CDR3 has 14 residues. Written as DNA, the CDR3 is TGTGCCACCAGCAAGGAGGGGGCAGACTATGGCTACACCTTC. Its translation is CATSKEGADYGYTF.

The rearrangement joins TRBV12-3 or TRBV12-4 to TRBJ2-5; TRBD1 agrees at 7 bases. Trimming took 3 bases from V and 5 from J; bases not matched to a gene: 12. CDR3 length: 16 amino acids. DNA for the CDR3: TGTGCCAGCAGTTTTGGACAGGTCCCTAGAGGGGAGACCCAGTACTTC. Amino acids: CASSFGQVPRGETQYF.

In this sample, this clonotype turned up many times. The rearrangement joins TRBV12-3 or TRBV12-4 to TRBJ2-1, with TRBD2 as a possible D gene (6 bases). The germline V and J ends were trimmed by 5 bases and 13 bases, with 24 bases remaining between them. This CDR3 region has 15 residues. The CDR3 protein is CASSPGGGWRRNQFF. CDR3 nucleotides: TGTGCCAGCAGTCCCGGTGGAGGGTGGCGCAGGAATCAGTTCTTC.

This clonotype was counted only a few times. The chain is built from TRBV29-1 and TRBJ2-3; D ambiguous. Looked up from germline, CDR1 is SQVTM and CDR2 is ANQGSEA. The V end lost 6 bases, the J end lost 6 bases, and 19 bases lay between the germline ends. This CDR3 spans 14 amino acids. The CDR3 region has the DNA TGCAGCGTCCCGGTCCTCGTGGCCCCTGATACGCAGTATTTT. This translates into CSVPVLVAPDTQYF.

The rearrangement joins TRBV7-9 to TRBJ2-7; TRBD2 matches 7 bases. The germline gives CDR1 SEHNR, CDR2 FQNEAQ (reference sequence). Trimming cost V 8 bases and J 2 bases; bases outside gene matches: 12. CDR3 length equals 15 residues. The chain's CDR3 is CASVGGKRDTYEQYF. The CDR3 DNA sequence: TGTGCCAGCGTGGGTGGCAAGCGGGATACCTACGAGCAGTACTTC. Full variable domain (rest looked up from reference TRBV7-9 and TRBJ2-7): DTGVSQNPRHKITKRGQNVTFRCDPISEHNRLYWYRQTLGQGPEFLTYFQNEAQLEKSRLLSDRFSAERPKGSFSTLEIQRTEQGDSAMYLCASVGGKRDTYEQYFGPGTRLTVT.

This clonotype appeared a few times. The chain has TRBV24-1 and TRBJ2-5, with 10 bases identical to TRBD1. The V segment lost 3 bases and the J segment 5 bases; nucleotides outside the gene matches: 5. The germline V gene encodes CDR1 KGHDR and CDR2 SFDVKD. The CDR3 loop spans 15 amino acids. The DNA for the CDR3 is TGTGCCACCAGTGATCTGACAGGGGGCAAGGAGACCCAGTACTTC. It is translated as CATSDLTGGKETQYF.

The rearrangement joins TRBV4-3 to TRBJ2-6; D perhaps matches TRBD2 (6 bases). There are 17 residues in the CDR3. V lost 3 bases and J 4 bases, leaving 16 bases between the germline ends. Looked up from germline, CDR1 is LGHNA and CDR2 is YSLEER. The CDR3 DNA follows: TGCGCCAGCAGCCAGCGGGATTGGGGCTCCGGGGCCAACGTCCTGACTTTC. Amino acid sequence: CASSQRDWGSGANVLTF.

The chain has TRBV12-3 or TRBV12-4 and TRBJ1-5; 7 bases map to TRBD1. The ends lost 5 bases at V and 4 bases at J; junction bases unmatched: 8. CDR3 length: 15 amino acids. CDR3 nucleotides: TGTGCCAGCAGTGCAGGGGGGAAAAAGAATCAGCCCCAGCATTTT. This gives the protein CASSAGGKKNQPQHF.

This clonotype was counted only a few times. The chain recombines TRBV2 with TRBJ2-1; possibly TRBD2 for D (6 bases). The CDR3 is made up of 15 amino acids. V lost 3 bases and J lost 0, with 9 bases in between. Germline lookup yields CDR1 SNHLY and CDR2 FYNNEI. CDR3 residues: CASSDERVSYNEQFF. Here the CDR3 DNA reads TGTGCCAGCAGTGATGAGCGGGTCTCCTACAATGAGCAGTTCTTC.

In this sample, this clonotype turned up a few times. The chain is built from TRBV3-1 and TRBJ2-7; 7 bases are a match to TRBD2. This CDR3 has 14 residues. The J segment lost 2 bases and the V segment lost 5 bases, leaving 6 bases of the junction unmatched. In germline, CDR1 is LGHDT, CDR2 YNNKEL (reference sequence). CDR3 residues: CASSAPGLTYEQYF. CDR3 coding DNA: TGTGCCAGCAGCGCTCCGGGACTAACCTACGAGCAGTACTTC.

This clonotype was seen repeatedly, ten times or more. This chain links TRBV12-3 or TRBV12-4 with TRBJ2-1, with TRBD2 matching 10 bases. This CDR3 comprises 14 residues. The trim removed 1 base at V and 15 bases at J, leaving 9 bases unmatched. In DNA, the CDR3 is TGTGCCAGCAGTTTAGGACTAGCGGGCCTCTCGCGGTTCTTC. Protein sequence: CASSLGLAGLSRFF.

This clonotype was seen a few times. V is TRBV7-9 and J is TRBJ2-5; TRBD1 agrees at 9 bases. The CDR3 sequence is 15 residues long. Germline CDR1 is SEHNR and CDR2 is FQNEAQ (reference sequence). V was pared by 5 bases and J by 3 bases, with 7 bases of the junction left unmatched. In nucleotides, the CDR3 is TGTGCCAGCAGCCCTGGACAGGGGCCAGAAGAGACCCAGTACTTC. It yields the protein CASSPGQGPEETQYF.

This clonotype was detected only a few times. V is TRBV5-1 and J is TRBJ2-1; 13 bases agree with TRBD2. The V segment lost 1 base and the J segment 4 bases; nucleotides outside the gene matches: 5. The CDR3 contains 17 residues. Germline V gene data show CDR1 as SGHRS and CDR2 as YFSETQ. The CDR3 region is CASSLIRTSGGYNEQFF. The CDR3 DNA follows: TGCGCCAGCAGCTTGATTCGGACTAGCGGGGGATACAATGAGCAGTTCTTC. The complete variable domain, with remaining parts taken from reference TRBV5-1 and TRBJ2-1, reads KAGVTQTPRYLIKTRGQQVTLSCSPISGHRSVSWYQQTPGQGLQFLFEYFSETQRNKGNFPGRFSGRQFSNSRSEMNVSTLELGDSALYLCASSLIRTSGGYNEQFFGPGTRLTVL.

This clonotype showed up just a few times. V and J are TRBV20-1 and TRBJ2-5; a possible D gene is TRBD2 (6 bases). Trimming removed 1 base at V and 1 base at J, with 10 bases between. The CDR3 length is 14 residues. CDR1 and CDR2 from the germline V gene are DFQATT and SNEGSKA (reference sequence). DNA for the CDR3: TGCAGTGCTAGAGGACTAGGAGGCCAAGAGACCCAGTACTTC. It codes for CSARGLGGQETQYF.

This clonotype was seen at least ten times. Germline and junction disagree at one end, which may indicate a read error. CDR3 sequence: CASSLETGRETQYF. The CDR3, as DNA: TGCGCCAGCAGCTTGGAGACAGGGCGGGAGACCCAGTACTTC. V gene TRBV7-2 combines with J gene TRBJ2-5, with TRBD1 matching 7 bases. The germline gives CDR1 SGHTA, CDR2 FQGNSA. This CDR3 comprises 14 residues.

DNA for the CDR3: TGTGCCAGCAGTCACACGGGACAGGTAACCTACGAGCAGTACTTC. Its protein product is CASSHTGQVTYEQYF. The chain links TRBV6-1 to TRBJ2-7; 8 bases fit TRBD1. The V gene end was trimmed by 5 bases and the J gene end by 2 bases; junction bases not matched to a gene: 8. Germline CDR1 MNHNS, CDR2 SASEGT. This CDR3 has 15 amino acids.

This clonotype has just a few counts. V and J are TRBV29-1 and TRBJ1-2; 9 positions agree with TRBD1. The ends lost 4 bases at V and 7 bases at J; junction bases unmatched: 16. This CDR3 comprises 16 residues. Per germline, CDR1 SQVTM and CDR2 ANQGSEA. The CDR3 DNA is TGCAGCGTTGCCGGAACAGGGGGCCTAGGGCAACCTGGCTACACCTTC. This encodes CSVAGTGGLGQPGYTF.

The table lists this clonotype with a few counts. CDR3 region: CASTTASYEQYF. CDR3 sequence (DNA): TGTGCCAGCACCACAGCTAGCTACGAGCAGTACTTC. The genes are TRBV5-6 and TRBJ2-7; D ambiguous. This CDR3 comprises 12 residues. The V end lost 6 bases, the J end lost 3 bases, and 10 bases lay between the germline ends. Germline assignment: CDR1 SGHDT and CDR2 YYEEEE.

Only a few counts were recorded for this clonotype. The chain combines TRBV20-1 with TRBJ2-5; 7 nucleotides match TRBD1. Germline CDR1 and CDR2: DFQATT and SNEGSKA (reference sequence). This CDR3 is 15 amino acids long. The V segment lost 3 bases and the J segment 2 bases; nucleotides outside the gene matches: 9. As DNA, the CDR3 is TGCAGTGCTAGGGCCGGGACAGCCTTTCAAGAGACCCAGTACTTC. Translating gives CSARAGTAFQETQYF.

This chain connects TRBV6-1 to TRBJ2-5; TRBD1 matches at 9 bases. Germline assignment: CDR1 MNHNS and CDR2 SASEGT. CDR3 length: 14 residues. The J segment lost 3 bases and the V segment lost 7 bases, leaving 6 bases of the junction unmatched. CDR3 region: CASINTGGEETQYF. CDR3 DNA: TGTGCCAGCATTAACACAGGGGGCGAAGAGACCCAGTACTTC.

This chain joins TRBV20-1 and TRBJ1-3; unclear D gene. The germline gives CDR1 DFQATT, CDR2 SNEGSKA (reference sequence). V was clipped by 2 bases and J by 2 bases, with 19 bases between them. This CDR3 has 17 amino acids. CDR3 sequence reads: CSARPGPPLRPGNTIYF. CDR3 bases: TGCAGTGCTAGACCCGGTCCTCCTCTACGACCTGGAAACACCATATATTTT.

This clonotype was counted only a few times. The genes are TRBV7-2 and TRBJ1-3; D unclear. Germline V gives CDR1 SGHTA, CDR2 FQGNSA. The CDR3 length is 16 residues. The V and J ends lost 1 base and 1 base respectively, with 11 bases between them. The CDR3 reads CASSLEGSRSGNTIYF. The CDR3 DNA reads TGTGCCAGCAGCTTAGAAGGGTCTAGGTCTGGAAACACCATATATTTT.

This clonotype appeared a few times. The chain combines TRBV5-1 with TRBJ1-1; TRBD1 might be the D (6 bases). The CDR3 has 15 residues. V gave up 3 bases and J gave up 0 bases, with 12 bases separating them. From germline, CDR1 is SGHRS and CDR2 YFSETQ. CDR3 DNA sequence: TGCGCCAGCAGCTGGGGGCACAGCATGAACACTGAAGCTTTCTTT. This codes for CASSWGHSMNTEAFF.

The rearrangement links TRBV10-3 to TRBJ2-1; TRBD1 matches 11 bases. Germline V lookup: CDR1 ENHRY, CDR2 SYGVKD. There are 17 residues in the CDR3. Trimming removed 5 bases from V and 4 bases from J; junction bases left unmatched: 10. CDR3 amino acids: CAISFARDRGRYNEQFF. The CDR3 region has the DNA TGTGCCATCAGTTTTGCCAGGGACAGGGGGAGGTACAATGAGCAGTTCTTC.